Below, one TCR beta chain is given with its context. This sample stems from a study of control samples from healthy donors and cancer patients. Assay: immunoSEQ multiplex PCR; the TCRdb copy retains only in-frame clones and omits some. The data show 150,000 or so clones, with 90% to 95% seen just once and almost 6% held by the top ten. The CDR3 is 16 amino acids. Germline V CDR1 and CDR2: LGHNA, YNFKEQ. V lost 3 bases and J 4 bases, leaving 18 bases between the germline ends. The sample consisted of blood. V is TRBV4-2 and J is TRBJ2-5; D not certain. The receptor comes from a young man in good health. Here the CDR3 DNA reads TGTGCCAGCAGCCAGAATTTGGACCTCTCAGGAGAGACCCAGTACTTC. This gives the protein CASSQNLDLSGETQYF.